One sample yielded the 25 T cell receptor beta chains listed below, sequenced in a study of spatial heterogeneity in lung cancer. TCRdb itself ran the 5' RACE reads through MiXCR, one entry per CDR3 protein. The table includes around 41,000 distinct CDR3 sequences, about 23% detected once. Time point of the sample: blood at routine non-recurrence follow-up after resection. The specimen was PBMCs, collected at follow-up. These receptors were collected from a female donor with early-stage non-small cell lung cancer.

The chain combines TRBV5-1 with TRBJ2-1, with TRBD1 matching 7 bases. Looked up from germline, CDR1 is SGHRS and CDR2 is YFSETQ. With V trimmed by 4 bases and J by 4 bases, 8 bases remained unmatched. This CDR3 has 15 residues. The CDR3 here is CASSPAGTVYNEQFF. CDR3 coding DNA: TGCGCCAGCAGCCCGGCCGGGACAGTTTACAATGAGCAGTTCTTC.

Ten or more counts support this clonotype. The chain carries TRBV27 and TRBJ1-1; D remains unclear. The germline V gene has CDR1 MNHEY and CDR2 SMNVEV (reference sequence). The length of the CDR3 is 16 residues. V lost 10 bases, J lost 1 base, and 22 bases lay in between. CDR3 in DNA: TGTGCCACCTCACTCCTAGCCCTACAGCCGAACACTGAAGCTTTCTTT. Translated, it gives CATSLLALQPNTEAFF.

The chain has TRBV28 and TRBJ2-2; 10 bases are shared with TRBD1. The CDR3 runs to 18 residues. Germline lookup yields CDR1 MDHEN and CDR2 SYDVKM. With 4 bases clipped from V and 0 bases from J, the junction kept 8 bases outside the gene matches. The CDR3 DNA is TGTGCCAGCAGTTCCCCCGGGACAGGGGACCCGAACACCGGGGAGCTGTTTTTT. Translation: CASSSPGTGDPNTGELFF.

The chain uses TRBV27 and TRBJ2-1; D is unresolved. CDR3 size: 12 residues. From germline, CDR1 is MNHEY and CDR2 SMNVEV (reference sequence). Trimming took 3 bases from V and 8 from J, leaving 8 bases between them. CDR3 loop: CASSFRGDEQFF. The CDR3 region has the DNA TGTGCCAGCAGTTTCCGCGGTGATGAGCAGTTCTTC.

V and J are TRBV6-1 and TRBJ2-7; 13 positions match TRBD2. There are 19 residues in the CDR3. After removal of 4 bases from V and 0 bases from J, the junction contained 12 bases not matched to a gene. Per germline, CDR1 MNHNS and CDR2 SASEGT. The CDR3 here is CASSVSGTSGMASSYEQYF. CDR3 DNA: TGTGCCAGCAGTGTTTCCGGGACTAGCGGGATGGCGAGCTCCTACGAGCAGTACTTC.

This clonotype was detected ten times or more. The chain links TRBV20-1 to TRBJ2-4, with 8 bases matching TRBD1. J gave up 7 bases and V 5 bases, and 7 bases lay outside the gene matches. CDR3 size: 13 residues. The V gene's germline CDR1 is DFQATT and CDR2 SNEGSKA (reference sequence). Here the CDR3 DNA reads TGCAGTGCTGCCACAGGGGGGCCTAACATTCAGTACTTC. This encodes CSAATGGPNIQYF.

In its sample, this clonotype was seen many times. The rearrangement uses TRBV7-9 and TRBJ2-3, with TRBD2 matching 12 bases. Germline V CDR1 and CDR2: SEHNR, FQNEAQ (reference sequence). After removal of 4 bases from V and 2 bases from J, the junction contained 4 bases not matched to a gene. This CDR3 spans 16 amino acids. The CDR3 DNA follows: TGTGCCAGCAGCTCCGGACTAGCGGGGTACACAGATACGCAGTATTTT. Amino acids: CASSSGLAGYTDTQYF.

This clonotype was counted at least ten times. V is TRBV27 and J is TRBJ1-5; a weak D match, TRBD1 (5 bases). CDR1 is MNHEY and CDR2 is SMNVEV in the germline V gene (reference sequence). This CDR3 spans 17 amino acids. The V gene lost 5 bases and the J gene lost 3 bases, with 20 bases spanning the gap. Here the CDR3 reads CASSPIPTPGYNQPQHF. CDR3 nucleotide sequence: TGTGCCAGCAGTCCAATCCCAACCCCAGGGTACAATCAGCCCCAGCATTTT.

This clonotype appeared a few times. V gene TRBV5-1 combines with J gene TRBJ2-1, with D unresolved. V dropped 1 base and J dropped 5 bases, with 7 bases sitting between them. Germline V gene data show CDR1 as SGHRS and CDR2 as YFSETQ. CDR3 length equals 13 residues. The CDR3 DNA reads as TGCGCCAGCAGCTTGACCCCAAACAATGAGCAGTTCTTC. The encoded protein is CASSLTPNNEQFF.

This rearrangement joins TRBV6-6 to TRBJ1-3, with D possibly matching TRBD1 (6 bases). V shed 4 bases and J shed 6 bases, with 13 bases lying between them. CDR3 length: 14 amino acids. CDR1 and CDR2 from the germline V gene are MNHNY and SVGAGI (reference sequence). The CDR3 sequence is CASSSSGGVNTIYF. The CDR3 nucleotides are TGTGCCAGCAGTTCCTCGGGGGGCGTAAACACCATATATTTT.

This clonotype was counted at least ten times. The chain uses TRBV7-9 and TRBJ1-4, with 9 nucleotides matching TRBD1. V was pared by 3 bases and J by 7 bases, with 9 bases of the junction left unmatched. The CDR3 covers 16 residues. Germline CDR1 SEHNR, CDR2 FQNEAQ (reference sequence). The chain's CDR3 is CASSLTGGHSLEKLFF. The DNA for the CDR3 is TGTGCCAGCAGCTTGACAGGGGGTCACTCTCTTGAAAAACTGTTTTTT.

In its sample, this clonotype was seen many times. V and J are TRBV3-1 and TRBJ2-1; TRBD2 aligns across 10 bases. The germline CDR1 and CDR2 sequences are LGHDT and YNNKEL (reference sequence). Trimming cost V 4 bases and J 4 bases; bases outside gene matches: 1. This CDR3 is 14 amino acids long. CDR3 nucleotides: TGTGCCAGCAGCCGGACTAGCGGTTACAATGAGCAGTTCTTC. This sequence encodes CASSRTSGYNEQFF.

This clonotype appeared a few times. J is TRBJ1-5 and V is TRBV7-9; tentative D call: TRBD1 (5 bases). V was trimmed by 3 bases and J by 8 bases, leaving 26 bases between them. The CDR3 consists of 18 residues. The germline V gene has CDR1 SEHNR and CDR2 FQNEAQ (reference sequence). CDR3 loop: CASSFERGSPTAGEPQHF. CDR3 sequence (DNA): TGTGCCAGCAGCTTTGAAAGGGGTAGCCCGACTGCGGGGGAGCCCCAGCATTTT.

The chain carries TRBV5-5 and TRBJ1-3, with D unclear. Germline values: CDR1 SGHKS, CDR2 YYEKEE (reference sequence). The CDR3 has 15 amino acids. V lost 0 bases, J lost 0 bases, and 7 bases lay in between. CDR3 in DNA: TGTGCCAGCAGCTTGGCCGTAAGCTCTGGAAACACCATATATTTT. This sequence encodes CASSLAVSSGNTIYF.

The rearrangement joins TRBV7-2 to TRBJ2-1, with 9 positions matching TRBD2. This CDR3 is 14 amino acids long. Unmatched junction bases numbered 4, after V lost 1 base and J lost 9 bases. Germline V gives CDR1 SGHTA, CDR2 FQGNSA. CDR3 nucleotides: TGTGCCAGCAGCTTAGACCGCGGGAGGGGTGAGCAGTTCTTC. It translates to CASSLDRGRGEQFF. Together with reference TRBV7-2 and TRBJ2-1, the CDR3 gives the full variable domain: GAGVSQSPSNKVTEKGKDVELRCDPISGHTALYWYRQSLGQGLEFLIYFQGNSAPDKSGLPSDRFSAERTGGSVSTLTIQRTQQEDSAVYLCASSLDRGRGEQFFGPGTRLTVL.

This clonotype was observed at least ten times. The chain carries TRBV19 and TRBJ1-5; no clear D. This CDR3 has 14 residues. V gave up 6 bases and J gave up 3 bases, with 12 bases separating them. Germline V gene lookup returns CDR1 LNHDA and CDR2 SQIVND (reference sequence). CDR3 in amino acids: CASREGNFNQPQHF. DNA of the CDR3: TGTGCCAGTAGAGAGGGCAACTTCAATCAGCCCCAGCATTTT.

The chain couples TRBV20-1 to TRBJ2-7, with 8 bases aligning to TRBD2. The CDR3 sequence is 13 residues long. Germline-derived CDR1 and CDR2 are DFQATT and SNEGSKA (reference sequence). The trim removed 7 bases at V and 4 bases at J, leaving 9 bases unmatched. The CDR3 DNA is TGCAGTGTGGCGGTGACTAGCGAATACGAGCAGTACTTC. Protein sequence: CSVAVTSEYEQYF.

A note on this clonotype: A much larger clonotype is one base distant, so this may be a read error. The V call is TRBV5-6, the J call TRBJ2-3, with 9 bases identical to TRBD2. The CDR3 sequence is 17 residues long. Losses at the gene ends were 3 bases for V and 5 bases for J; bases not matched to a gene: 13. Germline CDR1 and CDR2: SGHDT and YYEEEE. DNA for the CDR3: TGTGCCAGCAGCTGGGTCGGAGCGGGAGGCTTCATAGATACGCAGTATTTT. Amino acid sequence: CASSWVGAGGFIDTQYF.

This clonotype was seen at least ten times. This chain connects TRBV20-1 to TRBJ2-7; the match to TRBD2 covers 12 bases. There are 14 residues in the CDR3. The trim removed 5 bases at V and 4 bases at J, leaving 6 bases unmatched. Germline V gene lookup returns CDR1 DFQATT and CDR2 SNEGSKA (reference sequence). CDR3 sequence: CSAPSGRAVYEQYF. As DNA, the CDR3 is TGCAGTGCTCCTAGCGGGAGGGCCGTGTACGAGCAGTACTTC.

This clonotype was recorded at least ten times. The chain combines TRBV5-1 with TRBJ1-1; unclear D gene. The CDR3 is made up of 14 amino acids. CDR1 and CDR2 (germline): SGHRS, YFSETQ. V lost 0 bases to trimming and J lost 2 bases, with 8 bases between them. CDR3 amino acids: CASSLEPANTEAFF. CDR3 coding DNA: TGCGCCAGCAGCTTGGAACCAGCTAACACTGAAGCTTTCTTT.

The V gene is TRBV15, the J gene TRBJ2-1; 10 bases are shared with TRBD1. The CDR3 loop spans 18 amino acids. Looked up from germline, CDR1 is LNHNV and CDR2 is YYDKDF (reference sequence). Trimming at V came to 4 bases and at J to 2 bases, leaving 11 bases not matched to a gene. CDR3 nucleotides: TGTGCCACCAGCACCAGGACAGGGGGGACTCGGACCTACAATGAGCAGTTCTTC. Translating gives CATSTRTGGTRTYNEQFF.

On this clonotype itself: Possible read error: a much larger clone is one base away. The chain couples TRBV10-3 to TRBJ1-4; D is unresolved. The CDR3 covers 10 residues. Germline V lookup: CDR1 ENHRY, CDR2 SYGVKD. The V end was cut by 6 bases, the J end by 6 bases, with 2 bases between. CDR3: CAIRDEKLFF. Written as DNA, the CDR3 is TGTGCCATCAGAGATGAAAAACTGTTTTTT.

The CDR3 region has the DNA TGCAGCGGACAGGACCACACAGATACGCAGTATTTT. Encoded protein: CSGQDHTDTQYF. V is TRBV29-1 and J is TRBJ2-3; D possibly corresponds to TRBD1 (6 bases). CDR1 and CDR2 (germline): SQVTM, ANQGSEA. Between the trimmed V and J ends, which lost 7 bases and 2 bases, there was a span of 10 bases. The CDR3 has 12 residues.

This clonotype was seen a handful of times. The chain uses TRBV19 and TRBJ2-1; D uncertain. V shed 5 bases and J shed 6 bases, with 11 bases lying between them. CDR3 length: 13 amino acids. Germline values: CDR1 LNHDA, CDR2 SQIVND (reference sequence). The CDR3 spells CASSPLLSNEQFF. The CDR3 region has the DNA TGTGCCAGTAGTCCCCTACTCAGCAATGAGCAGTTCTTC. The full variable domain, with the rest looked up from reference TRBV19 and TRBJ2-1, is DGGITQSPKYLFRKEGQNVTLSCEQNLNHDAMYWYRQDPGQGLRLIYYSQIVNDFQKGDIAEGYSVSREKKESFPLTVTSAQKNPTAFYLCASSPLLSNEQFFGPGTRLTVL.

The rearrangement links TRBV19 to TRBJ2-5; the D is unclear. The V and J ends lost 1 base and 4 bases respectively, with 7 bases between them. Germline V gene lookup returns CDR1 LNHDA and CDR2 SQIVND (reference sequence). The CDR3 is 13 residues long. The CDR3, as DNA: TGTGCCAGTAGTATAGCCCTGGGAGAGACCCAGTACTTC. Its protein product is CASSIALGETQYF.